This TCR beta chain was profiled in a study of response to subunit inactivated influenza vaccine. The germline V gene encodes CDR1 KGHSH and CDR2 LQKENI. The CDR3 is 14 residues long. V shed 4 bases and J shed 2 bases, with 12 bases lying between them. Study results and caveats: It was the authors' suggestion that each seasonal influenza vaccination recruits few new T cells.

MiXCR, applied by TCRdb to the RT-PCR reads, yields one record per CDR3 protein. This table holds roughly 780,000 distinct CDR3 sequences, under 20% found once. For this clonotype: What it binds is unknown.

This receptor was taken from a man between 50 and 59 years old who received an inactivated influenza vaccine. The specimen comprised PBMCs from blood, sampled less than 6 days after vaccination. J is TRBJ2-7 and V is TRBV18; possibly TRBD1 for D (5 bases). The CDR3 DNA sequence: TGTGCCAGCTCACACTCCCCAGGGCCCTACGAGCAGTACTTC. Translated, it gives CASSHSPGPYEQYF.